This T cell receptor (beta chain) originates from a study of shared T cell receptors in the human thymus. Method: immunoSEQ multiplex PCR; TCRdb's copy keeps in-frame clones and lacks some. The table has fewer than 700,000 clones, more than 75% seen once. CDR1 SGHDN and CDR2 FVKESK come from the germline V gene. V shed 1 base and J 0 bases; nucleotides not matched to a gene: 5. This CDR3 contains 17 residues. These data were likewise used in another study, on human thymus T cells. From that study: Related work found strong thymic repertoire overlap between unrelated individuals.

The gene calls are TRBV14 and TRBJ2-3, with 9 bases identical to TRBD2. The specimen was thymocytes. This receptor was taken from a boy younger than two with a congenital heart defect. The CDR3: CASSQGLAATSTDTQYF. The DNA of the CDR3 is TGTGCCAGCAGCCAAGGACTAGCGGCCACTAGCACAGATACGCAGTATTTT.